The sequence of this TCR beta chain was determined in a study of T-cell reconstitution after alpha-beta-depleted transplantation in children listed by TCRdb under 2016. Study-level background: Using TCR repertoire profiling, the study followed T-cell immune reconstitution in a quantitative way in children after TCRalphabeta/CD19-depleted allogeneic hematopoietic cell transplantation.

The library was built by means of PCR. These reads were obtained on an Illumina HiSeq 2500. TCR libraries were prepared with molecular barcoding, using unique molecular identifiers to normalize TCRbeta repertoire quantification. TCRdb redid the processing of the public reads, applying fastp at Q25 and MiXCR, and retained in-frame beta chains. Each entry merges the rows of one CDR3 protein and shows their most common DNA and genes. The sample table holds about 500,000 distinct CDR3 sequences, of which about 33% were seen once. Jointly, the top ten make up roughly 2.5% of the sample. About this clonotype: Its target antigen remains unknown. Base qualities are missing; no much larger clone stands one base away.

V lost 4 bases and J lost 0 bases, and the count of bases not matched to a germline gene is 6. Based on the germline V gene, the CDR1 and CDR2 sequences are SGHTA and FQGNSA. Measured from the cysteine to the phenylalanine, the CDR3 is 16 residues long. Only CDR3 DNA is held: 48 bases, read in frame from base 1. The chain is encoded by TRBV7-2 joined to TRBJ1-2, with 9 junctional bases fitting TRBD1. This receptor was identified in a human donor who donated a stem cell graft to a child with aplastic anemia. Source: PBMCs from the stem cell graft donor, taken from the stem cell graft. The DNA reads as follows: TGTGCCAGCAGCTGGGACAGGGCGGGAACTAACTATGGCTACACCTTC. Its protein is CASSWDRAGTNYGYTF.